The 14 T cell receptor beta chains in this list originate from one sample, sequenced in a study of T cells in Graves' hyperthyroidism and ophthalmopathy. Amplification yielded TCR beta CDR3 regions, with RNA transcripts as the source. A set of HTBI primers served as the primers for a first-round RT-PCR of the TCR CDR3. TCRdb reprocessed the multiplex PCR reads with MiXCR, giving one entry per CDR3 protein. This table has fewer than 850,000 distinct CDR3 sequences, roughly 17% appearing once. Sample: blood. These TCRs come from a man aged 50-59 years with Graves' hyperthyroidism.

This clonotype showed up many times. The chain recombines TRBV6-5 with TRBJ2-6; D remains ambiguous. This CDR3 is 15 amino acids long. The germline V gene encodes CDR1 MNHEY and CDR2 SVGAGI. V was clipped by 4 bases and J by 0 bases, with 7 bases between them. Here the CDR3 DNA reads TGTGCCAGCAGTTTTACCGACTCTGGGGCCAACGTCCTGACTTTC. The encoded protein is CASSFTDSGANVLTF.

The genes are TRBV19 and TRBJ2-3; maybe TRBD2 (6 bases). From germline, CDR1 is LNHDA and CDR2 SQIVND (reference sequence). CDR3 length: 14 amino acids. V lost 8 bases and J 6 bases, leaving 18 bases between the germline ends. The DNA of the CDR3 is TGTGCCAGTGCTAGTCCCGGGAGTGGGGATACGCAGTATTTT. This encodes CASASPGSGDTQYF.

This clonotype was detected many times. The rearrangement uses TRBV6-1 and TRBJ1-1; TRBD1 might be the D (5 bases). In germline, CDR1 is MNHNS, CDR2 SASEGT. This CDR3 is 15 amino acids long. Trimming took 6 bases from V and 0 from J, leaving 14 bases between them. CDR3: CASRLGRGVNTEAFF. The CDR3 bases are TGTGCCAGCAGACTGGGGAGAGGGGTGAACACTGAAGCTTTCTTT.

This clonotype has only a few counts. A read error may account for a junction end that differs from germline. The chain combines TRBV2 with TRBJ2-1; a weak D match, TRBD2 (6 bases). The CDR3 is 13 residues long. The V gene's germline CDR1 is SNHLY and CDR2 FYNNEI. CDR3 amino acids: CASRGTSHNVQFF. In nucleotides, the CDR3 is TGTGCCAGCAGAGGAACTAGCCACAATGTGCAGTTCTTC.

This clonotype was seen more than once but under ten times. This sequence joins TRBV5-1 and TRBJ2-1; 11 bases match TRBD2. Germline CDR1 and CDR2: SGHRS and YFSETQ. V shed 2 bases and J 6 bases; nucleotides not matched to a gene: 4. The CDR3 loop spans 15 amino acids. CDR3 sequence reads: CASSFTSGSFNEQFF. Written as DNA, the CDR3 is TGCGCCAGCAGCTTCACTAGCGGGAGCTTCAATGAGCAGTTCTTC.

This clonotype was observed a few times. V gene TRBV6-5 combines with J gene TRBJ2-1, with 7 bases that match TRBD2. The length of the CDR3 is 16 residues. V trimming: 0 bases; J trimming: 1 base; junction bases outside the gene matches: 3. Germline CDR1 and CDR2: MNHEY and SVGAGI. The CDR3 here is CASSYSIGRSYNEQFF. The CDR3 nucleotides read TGTGCCAGCAGTTACTCGATCGGGAGGTCCTACAATGAGCAGTTCTTC.

This chain connects TRBV20-1 to TRBJ1-5; D is undetermined. Trimming shortened V by 0 bases and J by 4 bases, and 4 bases separated the two germline ends. The CDR3 has 12 amino acids. The V gene's germline CDR1 is DFQATT and CDR2 SNEGSKA (reference sequence). In nucleotides, the CDR3 is TGCAGTGCTAGAGATCAGAATCAGCCCCAGCATTTT. It yields the protein CSARDQNQPQHF.

The chain links TRBV7-2 to TRBJ1-2, with a tentative D call TRBD1 (6 bases). V lost 5 bases to trimming and J lost 7 bases, with 14 bases between them. CDR1 and CDR2 from the germline V gene are SGHTA and FQGNSA. The CDR3 covers 13 residues. CDR3 coding DNA: TGTGCCAGCAGCCAACAGGGAAGTGGTGGCTACACCTTC. Its translation: CASSQQGSGGYTF. Looking up the rest from reference TRBV7-2 and TRBJ1-2 gives the full variable domain: GAGVSQSPSNKVTEKGKDVELRCDPISGHTALYWYRQSLGQGLEFLIYFQGNSAPDKSGLPSDRFSAERTGGSVSTLTIQRTQQEDSAVYLCASSQQGSGGYTFGSGTRLTVV.

In this sample, this clonotype turned up a few times. V usage is TRBV29-1 and J usage is TRBJ2-5; 9 nucleotides match TRBD2. This CDR3 region has 14 residues. In germline, CDR1 is SQVTM, CDR2 ANQGSEA. Trimming cost V 6 bases and J 4 bases; bases outside gene matches: 9. The CDR3 nucleotides are TGCAGCGTGACCCGTAGGACTAGCGCAGAGACCCAGTACTTC. Its protein product is CSVTRRTSAETQYF.

In the case of this clonotype: A much larger clone sits a single nucleotide away, making a read error possible. The V call is TRBV7-9, the J call TRBJ1-6; TRBD1 aligns across 8 bases. CDR3 length: 16 amino acids. Germline V gives CDR1 SEHNR, CDR2 FQNEAQ (reference sequence). The CDR3 DNA is TGTACCAGCAGCTTAAAGGGACAGGTGGGGAATTCACCCCTCCACTTT. Its protein is CTSSLKGQVGNSPLHF.

This clonotype turned up a few times. The chain recombines TRBV2 with TRBJ1-4, with 7 bases identical to TRBD1. From germline, CDR1 is SNHLY and CDR2 FYNNEI. This CDR3 region has 15 residues. Trimming removed 7 bases from V and 4 bases from J; junction bases left unmatched: 9. The CDR3 spells CASTLLGQSNEKLFF. The CDR3 bases are TGTGCCAGCACCCTATTGGGACAGAGTAATGAAAAACTGTTTTTT.

The sample holds many counts of this clonotype. The J gene is TRBJ2-7, the V gene TRBV30; 7 nucleotides line up with TRBD1. Germline V CDR1 and CDR2: GTSNPN, SVGIG (reference sequence). V lost 2 bases, J lost 6 bases, and 4 bases stayed unmatched. The CDR3 length is 12 residues. CDR3 amino acids: CAWSTTGSEQYF. In nucleotides, the CDR3 is TGTGCCTGGAGTACGACAGGGTCCGAGCAGTACTTC.

This clonotype was recorded many times. The V call is TRBV29-1, the J call TRBJ2-7; 10 bases line up with TRBD2. This CDR3 is built from 13 residues. Germline lookup yields CDR1 SQVTM and CDR2 ANQGSEA. The V segment lost 4 bases and the J segment 3 bases; nucleotides outside the gene matches: 3. CDR3 in amino acids: CSVGPSGSYEQYF. In DNA, the CDR3 is TGCAGCGTTGGGCCTAGCGGGAGCTACGAGCAGTACTTC.

This chain joins TRBV6-1 and TRBJ1-5; D gene unclear. The CDR3 contains 13 residues. In germline, CDR1 is MNHNS, CDR2 SASEGT. Trimming took off 7 bases at V and 7 bases at J, with 14 bases between the two ends. In nucleotides, the CDR3 is TGTGCCAGCAAGCTGGAGAGAGCCCAGCCCCAGCATTTT. This codes for CASKLERAQPQHF.